Listed below are T cell receptor beta chains from one sample, sequenced in a study of cytomegalovirus exposure and HLA in healthy donors. Generated by immunoSEQ multiplex PCR, the TCRdb table keeps only in-frame clones and is missing some. The top ten clones hold around 1.6% of a sample with roughly 190,000 clones, roughly 80% of them seen once. Material: PBMCs. These TCRs come from a young woman in good health and CMV-seronegative. CDR3s include the opening cysteine and the closing phenylalanine or tryptophan.

TRBJ2-5 | TRBV18 | CASSGTEDQETQYF
TRBJ2-7 | TRBV28 | CASSPLGRGNEQYF
TRBJ2-3 | TRBV6-1 | CASRDTGGTDTQYF
TRBJ2-3 | TRBV4-3 | CASSPLSGDTQYF
TRBJ2-1 | TRBV6-4 | CASKGLAENNEQFF
TRBJ2-3 | TRBV5-1 | CASSLARDRGTISTDTQYF
TRBJ1-2 | TRBV7-2 | CASTPQAFGGYTF
TRBJ2-3 | TRBV4-2 | CASSQVTSGATDTQYF
TRBJ1-1 | TRBV6-1 | CASRLMTGPNTEAFF
TRBJ1-6 | TRBV14 | CASSQVGQGSNSPLHF
TRBJ1-1 | TRBV19 | CASHDRQGIAFF
TRBJ1-4 | TRBV5-6 | CASSYDRALSATNEKLFF
TRBJ2-7 | TRBV6-1 | CASSEVWTSSYEQYF
TRBJ2-3 | TRBV7-2 | CASSLVAGGDTQYF
TRBJ2-1 | TRBV13 | CASSLGAEEQFF
TRBJ2-3 | TRBV7-6 | CASRSDRGGTDTQYF
TRBJ2-7 | TRBV15 | CATSHDRVGGEQYF
TRBJ2-7 | TRBV5-6 | CASSPVSSYEQYF
TRBJ1-4 | TRBV29-1 | CSVVRADNEKLFF
TRBJ1-3 | TRBV6-5 | CASRAGQKMGNTIYF
TRBJ2-5 | TRBV5-4 | CASRPTGGGQETQYF
TRBJ2-7 | TRBV6-1 | CASSFPTSYEQYF
TRBJ2-2 | TRBV7-6 | CASSPLSGWELFF
TRBJ1-1 | TRBV15 | CATSRTPGTGGSEAFF
TRBJ1-1 | TRBV13 | CASSLGRQMNTEAFF
TRBJ1-5 | TRBV28 | CASKPGLGQPQHF
TRBJ2-1 | TRBV6-1 | CAGQTRDRGVNEQFF
TRBJ1-4 | TRBV7-2 | CASSLSRVAGHNEKLFF
TRBJ2-7 | TRBV7-2 | CASSLGSAGEQYF
TRBJ2-1 | TRBV4-2 | CASSLGQGEIPTRWFYNEQFF
TRBJ2-1 | TRBV5-1 | CASSLVLAGQSNSYNEQFF
TRBJ1-3 | TRBV10-3 | CAISETAKPSGGTNTIYF
TRBJ2-2 | TRBV5-6 | CASSLGGPGELFF
TRBJ2-7 | TRBV7-2 | CASSLLADYEQYF
TRBJ2-7 | TRBV7-2 | CASSAAGYYEQYF
TRBJ2-1 | TRBV5-1 | CASSLRGGVSEQFF
TRBJ2-1 | TRBV6-5 | CASRWGQGSEQFF
TRBJ1-1 | TRBV4-1 | CASSQEPTGNMNTEAFF
TRBJ2-1 | TRBV6-1 | CASSELGTGYNEQFF
TRBJ2-6 | TRBV4-1 | CASSQGTNSGANVLTF
TRBJ2-7 | TRBV4-1 | CASSHVGGNEQYF
TRBJ1-1 | TRBV7-9 | CASSLGTGLFMNTEAFF
TRBJ1-5 | TRBV27 | CASSSGRVSNQPQHF
TRBJ2-7 | TRBV14 | CASSQSLGAYEQYF
TRBJ1-2 | TRBV4-1 | CASSQGERTYYGYTF
TRBJ2-5 | TRBV29-1 | CSAAKRLAGGGETQYF
TRBJ2-5 | TRBV5-1 | CASSLGPSGKETQYF
TRBJ1-1 | TRBV12-5 | CASGPTTGEAFF
TRBJ2-7 | TRBV27 | CASSLPGGNHYEQYF